This TCR beta chain was obtained from a study of control samples from healthy donors and cancer patients. The CDR3 length is 14 residues. V lost 5 bases and J lost 1; bases outside the gene matches: 3. CDR1 and CDR2 from the germline V gene are SGHAT and FQDESV (reference sequence). Generated by immunoSEQ multiplex PCR, the TCRdb table keeps only in-frame clones and is missing some. The sample shows approximately 110,000 clones, 75% to 95% of them seen only once. This clone appeared a single time. Sequenced sample: blood. The source of this sequence is a human donor in good health. The donor label of this sample is uncertain. The chain combines TRBV11-1 with TRBJ1-1, with 8 bases identical to TRBD1. This CDR3 reads CASSLDRGNTEAFF. The CDR3 DNA reads as TGTGCCAGCAGCCTTGACAGGGGGAACACTGAAGCTTTCTTT. Based on the CDR3 plus reference TRBV11-1 and TRBJ1-1, the full variable domain is EAEVAQSPRYKITEKSQAVAFWCDPISGHATLYWYRQILGQGPELLVQFQDESVVDDSQLPKDRFSAERLKGVDSTLKIQPAELGDSAMYLCASSLDRGNTEAFFGQGTRLTVV.